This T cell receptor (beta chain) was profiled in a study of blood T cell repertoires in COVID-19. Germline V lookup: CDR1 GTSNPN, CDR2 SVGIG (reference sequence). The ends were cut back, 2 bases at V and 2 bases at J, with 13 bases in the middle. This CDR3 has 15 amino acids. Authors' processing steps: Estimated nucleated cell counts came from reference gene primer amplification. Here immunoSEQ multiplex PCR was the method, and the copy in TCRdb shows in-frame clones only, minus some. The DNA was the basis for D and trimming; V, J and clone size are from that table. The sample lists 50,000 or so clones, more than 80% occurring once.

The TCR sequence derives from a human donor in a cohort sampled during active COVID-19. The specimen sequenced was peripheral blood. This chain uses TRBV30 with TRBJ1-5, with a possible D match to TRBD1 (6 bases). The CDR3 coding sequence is TGTGCCTGGAGTTTTAGGGAGGGGGGCAATCAGCCCCAGCATTTT. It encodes CAWSFREGGNQPQHF.